This TCR beta chain emerged from a study of T cell changes during pregnancy in multiple sclerosis. Profiled with immunoSEQ multiplex PCR; TCRdb holds only in-frame clones, not every one. The repertoire holds over 45,000 clones, with around 92% as singletons. The material sequenced was peripheral blood, taken in the third trimester of pregnancy. The clonotype was recovered from a female donor with multiple sclerosis, enrolled in a pregnancy study.

The CDR3, as DNA: TGTGCCAGCAGCTTAGAGCCGGGACAGTCCCATGAGCAGTTCTTC. Amino acids: CASSLEPGQSHEQFF. The gene calls are TRBV7-2 and TRBJ2-1; 7 bases match TRBD1. Germline-derived CDR1 and CDR2 are SGHTA and FQGNSA. The CDR3 covers 15 residues. Trimming removed 1 base from V and 8 bases from J; junction bases left unmatched: 8.